This T cell receptor beta chain was obtained from a study of response to subunit inactivated influenza vaccine. Whole-study results and caveats: After each seasonal influenza vaccination, few new T cells are recruited, the authors suggested.

TCRdb processed the RT-PCR reads anew with MiXCR; each CDR3 protein has one entry. The sample consists of about 650,000 distinct CDR3 sequences, about 14% of them appearing once. This clonotype was found a few times. The antigen remains undetermined. With 5 bases removed from V and 0 bases from J, the gap between germline ends came to 16 bases. CDR1 is SGHVS, CDR2 FQNEAQ, per germline. The CDR3 consists of 16 residues. V and J are TRBV7-8 and TRBJ2-5; possible D gene TRBD1, 5 bases. The material sequenced was PBMCs from blood, taken around two weeks before vaccination. The TCR was taken from a man in his fifties or sixties who received an inactivated influenza vaccine. CDR3: CASSHGRQSYQETQYF. CDR3 DNA sequence: TGTGCCAGCAGCCACGGGCGACAGTCTTACCAAGAGACCCAGTACTTC.